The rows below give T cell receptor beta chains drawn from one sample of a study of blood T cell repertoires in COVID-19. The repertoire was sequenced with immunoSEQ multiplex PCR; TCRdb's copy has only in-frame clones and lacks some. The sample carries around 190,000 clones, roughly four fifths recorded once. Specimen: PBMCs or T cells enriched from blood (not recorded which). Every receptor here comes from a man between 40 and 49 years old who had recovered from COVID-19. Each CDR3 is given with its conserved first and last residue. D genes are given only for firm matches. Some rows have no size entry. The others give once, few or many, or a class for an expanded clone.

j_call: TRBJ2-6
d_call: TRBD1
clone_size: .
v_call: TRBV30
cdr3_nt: TGTGCCTGCGGGACAGGGACACTCTCTGGGGCCAACGTCCTGACTTTC
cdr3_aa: CACGTGTLSGANVLTF

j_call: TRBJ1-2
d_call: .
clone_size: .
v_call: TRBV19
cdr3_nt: TGTGCCAGTAAAAGCTTCGCCAGCGGTAACTATGGCTACACCTTC
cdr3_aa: CASKSFASGNYGYTF

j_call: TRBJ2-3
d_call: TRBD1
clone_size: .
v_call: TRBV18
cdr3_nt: TGTGCCAGCTCACCCACAGTGGGACAGTCTAGCACAGATACGCAGTATTTT
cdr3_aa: CASSPTVGQSSTDTQYF

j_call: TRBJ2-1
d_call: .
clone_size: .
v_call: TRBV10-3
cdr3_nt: TGTGCCATCACGGCCGGGAATGAGCAGTTCTTC
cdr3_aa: CAITAGNEQFF

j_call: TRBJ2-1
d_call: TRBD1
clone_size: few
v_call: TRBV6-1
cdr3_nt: TGTGCCAGCAGTGAAAGTGGTGGACAGGTCAAATTCTTC
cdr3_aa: CASSESGGQVKFF

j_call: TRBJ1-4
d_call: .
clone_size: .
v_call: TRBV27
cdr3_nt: TGTGCCAGCAGTCCGACAGTGGGTAATGAAAAACTGTTTTTT
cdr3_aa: CASSPTVGNEKLFF

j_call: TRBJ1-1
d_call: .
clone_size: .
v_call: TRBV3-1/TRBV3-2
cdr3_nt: TGTGCCAGCAGCAGAAACCGGGTCGGCTACACTGAAGCTTTCTTT
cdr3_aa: CASSRNRVGYTEAFF

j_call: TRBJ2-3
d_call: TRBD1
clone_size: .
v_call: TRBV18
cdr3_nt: TGTGCCAGCTCACCTACAGGGGGACACACAGATACGCAGTATTTT
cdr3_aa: CASSPTGGHTDTQYF

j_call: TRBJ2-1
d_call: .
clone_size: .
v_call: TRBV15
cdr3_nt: TGTGCCACCAGCAGAGAAGGGGCCCGTGATAATGAGCAGTTCTTC
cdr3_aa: CATSREGARDNEQFF

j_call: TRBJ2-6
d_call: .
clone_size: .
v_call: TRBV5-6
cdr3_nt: TGTGCCAGCAGCCTGCCACTAGGGGGAACTGGGGCCAACGTCCTGACTTTC
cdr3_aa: CASSLPLGGTGANVLTF

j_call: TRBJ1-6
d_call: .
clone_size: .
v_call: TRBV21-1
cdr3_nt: TGTGCCAGCAGCAAATTGTGGGACAGCATCTCCTATAATTCACCCCTCCACTTT
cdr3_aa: CASSKLWDSISYNSPLHF

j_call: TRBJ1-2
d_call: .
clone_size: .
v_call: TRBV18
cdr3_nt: TGTGCCAGCTCACCTGGCCTCGGGGAAGGTGGCTACACCTTC
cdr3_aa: CASSPGLGEGGYTF

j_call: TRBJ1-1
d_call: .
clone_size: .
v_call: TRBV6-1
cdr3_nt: TGTGCCAGCAGTGAACACATGAACACTGAAGCTTTCTTT
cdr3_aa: CASSEHMNTEAFF

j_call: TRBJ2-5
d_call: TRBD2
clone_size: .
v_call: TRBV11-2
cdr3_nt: TGTGCCAGCAGCTTAGGTTATAGCGGGGGGCCACAAGAGACCCAGTACTTC
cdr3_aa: CASSLGYSGGPQETQYF

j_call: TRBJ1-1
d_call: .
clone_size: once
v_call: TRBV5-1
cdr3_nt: TGCGCCAGCAGACTAGGACAGTTGAACACTGAAGCTTTCTTT
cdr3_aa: CASRLGQLNTEAFF

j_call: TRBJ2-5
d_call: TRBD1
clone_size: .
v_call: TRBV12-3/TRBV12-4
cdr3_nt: TGTGCCAGCAGACAGGGGCGGCAGACCCAGTACTTC
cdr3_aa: CASRQGRQTQYF

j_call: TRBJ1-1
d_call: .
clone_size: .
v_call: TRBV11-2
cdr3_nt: TGTGCCAGCACCCCCCTCGGGGAGGGGCTCACTGAAGCTTTCTTT
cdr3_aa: CASTPLGEGLTEAFF

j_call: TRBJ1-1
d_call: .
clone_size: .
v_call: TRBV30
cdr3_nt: TGTGCCTGGGCACTTGCTATGAACACTGAAGCTTTCTTT
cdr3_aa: CAWALAMNTEAFF

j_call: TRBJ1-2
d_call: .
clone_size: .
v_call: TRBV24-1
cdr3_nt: TGTGCCACCAGTGATTTTCCGGGGGATGGCTACACCTTC
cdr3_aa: CATSDFPGDGYTF

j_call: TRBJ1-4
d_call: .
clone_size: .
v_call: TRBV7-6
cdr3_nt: TGTGCCAGCAGCTTCGGAGGACGGCCCGGCGGTGAAAAACTGTTTTTT
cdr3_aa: CASSFGGRPGGEKLFF

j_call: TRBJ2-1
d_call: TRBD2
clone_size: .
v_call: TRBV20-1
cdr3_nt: TGCAGTGCTAGTGGACTAGCGGGAGAATTTGGTGAGCAGTTCTTC
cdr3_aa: CSASGLAGEFGEQFF

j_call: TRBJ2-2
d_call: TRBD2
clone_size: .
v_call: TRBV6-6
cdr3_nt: TGTGCCAGCAGTCCCTACCGGGCAAGAACTAGCGGGGGGGCCCCCGGGGAGCTGTTTTTT
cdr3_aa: CASSPYRARTSGGAPGELFF

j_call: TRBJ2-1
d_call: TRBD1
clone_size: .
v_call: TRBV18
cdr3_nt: TGTGCCAGCTCCGGACAGGGGTACAATGAGCAGTTCTTC
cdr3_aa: CASSGQGYNEQFF

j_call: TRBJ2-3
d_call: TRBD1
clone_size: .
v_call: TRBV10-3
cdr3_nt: TGTGCCATCAGTGAAATGGGACAGGGGACAGATACGCAGTATTTT
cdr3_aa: CAISEMGQGTDTQYF

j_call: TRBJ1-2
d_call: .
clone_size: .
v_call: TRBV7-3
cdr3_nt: TGTGCCAGCAGCCCCAACTCCGACAGCCTATATGGCTACACCTTC
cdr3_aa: CASSPNSDSLYGYTF

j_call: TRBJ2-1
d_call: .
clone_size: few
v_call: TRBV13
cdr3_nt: TGTGCCAGCAGCCCCTTGGCCAATGAGCAGTTCTTC
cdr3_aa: CASSPLANEQFF

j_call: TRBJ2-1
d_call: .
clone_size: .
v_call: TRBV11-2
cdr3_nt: TGTGCCAGCAGCTTAGGGGGGGATGAGCAGTTCTTC
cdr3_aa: CASSLGGDEQFF

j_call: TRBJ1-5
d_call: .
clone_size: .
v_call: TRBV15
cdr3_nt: TGTGCCACCAGCAGAGATAGGGGGATCGGTCAGCCCCAGCATTTT
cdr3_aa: CATSRDRGIGQPQHF

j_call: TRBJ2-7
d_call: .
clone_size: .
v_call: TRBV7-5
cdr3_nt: TGTGCCAGAAGCTCCAATAGGAAGGGGGTGATTAACGAGCAGTACTTC
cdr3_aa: CARSSNRKGVINEQYF

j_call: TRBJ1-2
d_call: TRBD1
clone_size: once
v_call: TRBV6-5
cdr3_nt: TGTGCCAGCAGTTACAGGGGGCGCGGCTATGGCTACACCTTC
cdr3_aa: CASSYRGRGYGYTF